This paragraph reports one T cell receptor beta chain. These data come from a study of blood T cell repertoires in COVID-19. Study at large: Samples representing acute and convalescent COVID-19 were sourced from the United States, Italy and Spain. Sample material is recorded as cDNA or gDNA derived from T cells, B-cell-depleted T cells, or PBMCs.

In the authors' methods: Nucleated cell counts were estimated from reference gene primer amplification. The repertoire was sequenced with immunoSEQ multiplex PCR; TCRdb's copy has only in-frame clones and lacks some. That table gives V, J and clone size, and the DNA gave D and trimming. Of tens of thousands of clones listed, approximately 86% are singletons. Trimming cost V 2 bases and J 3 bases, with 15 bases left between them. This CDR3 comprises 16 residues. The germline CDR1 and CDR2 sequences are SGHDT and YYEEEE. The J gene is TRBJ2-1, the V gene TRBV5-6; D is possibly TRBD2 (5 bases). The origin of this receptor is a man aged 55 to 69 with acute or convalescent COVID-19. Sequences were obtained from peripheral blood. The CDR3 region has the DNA TGTGCCAGCAGCTTCGGAGGTTTGTCCTTCTACAATGAGCAGTTCTTC. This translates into CASSFGGLSFYNEQFF.